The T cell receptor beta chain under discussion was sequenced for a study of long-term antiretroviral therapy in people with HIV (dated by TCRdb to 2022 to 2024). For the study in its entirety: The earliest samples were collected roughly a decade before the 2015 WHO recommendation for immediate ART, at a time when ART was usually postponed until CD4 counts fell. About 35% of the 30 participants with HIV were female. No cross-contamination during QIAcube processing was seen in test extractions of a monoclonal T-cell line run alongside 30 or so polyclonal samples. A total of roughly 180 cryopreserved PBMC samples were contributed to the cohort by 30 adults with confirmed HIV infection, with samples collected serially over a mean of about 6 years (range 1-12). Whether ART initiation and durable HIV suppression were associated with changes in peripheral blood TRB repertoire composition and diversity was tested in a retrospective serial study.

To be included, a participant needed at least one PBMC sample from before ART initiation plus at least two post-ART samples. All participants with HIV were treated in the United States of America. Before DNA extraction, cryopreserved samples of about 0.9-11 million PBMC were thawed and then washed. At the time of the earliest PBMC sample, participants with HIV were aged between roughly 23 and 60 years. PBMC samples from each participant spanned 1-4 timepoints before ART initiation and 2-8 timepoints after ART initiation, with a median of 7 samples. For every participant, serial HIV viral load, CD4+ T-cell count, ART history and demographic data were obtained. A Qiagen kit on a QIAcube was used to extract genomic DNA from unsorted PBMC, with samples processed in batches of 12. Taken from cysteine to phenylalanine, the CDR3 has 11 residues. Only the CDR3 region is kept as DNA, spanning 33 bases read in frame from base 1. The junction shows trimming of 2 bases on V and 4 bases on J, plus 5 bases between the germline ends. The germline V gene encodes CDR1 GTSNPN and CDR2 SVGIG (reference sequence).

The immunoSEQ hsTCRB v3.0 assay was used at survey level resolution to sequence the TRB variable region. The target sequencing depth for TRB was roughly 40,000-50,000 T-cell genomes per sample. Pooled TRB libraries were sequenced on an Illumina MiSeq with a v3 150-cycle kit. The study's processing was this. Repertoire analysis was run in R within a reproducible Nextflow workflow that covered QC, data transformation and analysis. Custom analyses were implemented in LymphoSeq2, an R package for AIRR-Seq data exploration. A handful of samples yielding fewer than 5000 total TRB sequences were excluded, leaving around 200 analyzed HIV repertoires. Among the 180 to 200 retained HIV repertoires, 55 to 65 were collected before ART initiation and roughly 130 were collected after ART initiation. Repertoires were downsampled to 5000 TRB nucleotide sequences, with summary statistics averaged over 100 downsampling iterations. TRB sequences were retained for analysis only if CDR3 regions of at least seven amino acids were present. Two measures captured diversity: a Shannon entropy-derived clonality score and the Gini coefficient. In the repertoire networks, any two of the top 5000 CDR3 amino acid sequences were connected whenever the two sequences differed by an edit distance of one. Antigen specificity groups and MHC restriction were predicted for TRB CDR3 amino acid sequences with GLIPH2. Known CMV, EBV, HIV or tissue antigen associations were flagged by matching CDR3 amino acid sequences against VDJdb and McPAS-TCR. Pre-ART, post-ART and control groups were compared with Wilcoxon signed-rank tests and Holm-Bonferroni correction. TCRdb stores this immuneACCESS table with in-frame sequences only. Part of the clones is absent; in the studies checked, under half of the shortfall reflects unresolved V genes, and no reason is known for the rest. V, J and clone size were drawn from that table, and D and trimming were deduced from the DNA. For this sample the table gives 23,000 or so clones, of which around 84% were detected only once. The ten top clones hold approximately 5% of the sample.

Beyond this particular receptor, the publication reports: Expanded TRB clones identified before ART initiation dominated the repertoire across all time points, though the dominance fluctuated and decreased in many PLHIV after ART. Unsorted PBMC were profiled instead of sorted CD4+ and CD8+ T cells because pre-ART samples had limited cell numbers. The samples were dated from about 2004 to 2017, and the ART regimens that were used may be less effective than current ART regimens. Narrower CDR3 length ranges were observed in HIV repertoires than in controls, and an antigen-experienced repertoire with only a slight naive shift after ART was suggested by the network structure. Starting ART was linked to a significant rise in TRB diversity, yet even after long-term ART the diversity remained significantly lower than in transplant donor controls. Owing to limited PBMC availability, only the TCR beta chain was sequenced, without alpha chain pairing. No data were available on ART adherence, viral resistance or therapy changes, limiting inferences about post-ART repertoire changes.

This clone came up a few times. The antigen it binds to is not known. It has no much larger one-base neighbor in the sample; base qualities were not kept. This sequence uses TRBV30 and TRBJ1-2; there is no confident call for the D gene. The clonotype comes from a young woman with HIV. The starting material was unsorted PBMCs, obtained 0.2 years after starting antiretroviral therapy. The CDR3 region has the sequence CAWSYGYGYTF. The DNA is TGTGCCTGGAGTTACGGCTATGGCTACACCTTC.